Here is one T cell receptor (beta chain) with its context. What it recognizes is unknown. MiXCR was run by TCRdb on the reads, yielding one entry per CDR3 protein. Among about 830,000 distinct CDR3 sequences listed, 30% to 35% were seen once. The data were obtained in a study of T cell repertoires in cytomegalovirus infection. Study-wide points: Carriers of CMV and the relevant HLA type were discriminated by public TCR beta frequency.

Material: cultured CD8+ T cells from PBMCs, obtained from culture after CMV antigen stimulation. This TCR was sampled from a human donor in good health (CMV status not recorded). Some clones in this sample may be carry-over from other donors' samples.

The CDR3 loop is CATSRVAGSYNEQFF. CDR3 nucleotide sequence: TGTGCCACCAGCAGAGTTGCAGGCTCCTACAATGAGCAGTTCTTC. The chain couples TRBV15 to TRBJ2-1, with no clear D. The CDR3 is 15 residues long. CDR1 is LNHNV, CDR2 YYDKDF, per germline (reference sequence). Trimming stripped 1 base from V and 0 bases from J, with 7 bases between.